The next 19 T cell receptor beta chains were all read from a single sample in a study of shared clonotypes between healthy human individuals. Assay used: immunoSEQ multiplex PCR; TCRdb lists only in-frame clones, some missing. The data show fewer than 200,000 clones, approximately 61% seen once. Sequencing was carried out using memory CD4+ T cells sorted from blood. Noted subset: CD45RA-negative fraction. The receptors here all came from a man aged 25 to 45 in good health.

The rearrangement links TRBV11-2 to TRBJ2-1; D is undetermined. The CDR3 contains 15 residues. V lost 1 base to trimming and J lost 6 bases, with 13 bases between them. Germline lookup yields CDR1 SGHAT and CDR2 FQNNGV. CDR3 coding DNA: TGTGCCAGCAGCTTAGCTCCCTCCGCAACCAATGAGCAGTTCTTC. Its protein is CASSLAPSATNEQFF.

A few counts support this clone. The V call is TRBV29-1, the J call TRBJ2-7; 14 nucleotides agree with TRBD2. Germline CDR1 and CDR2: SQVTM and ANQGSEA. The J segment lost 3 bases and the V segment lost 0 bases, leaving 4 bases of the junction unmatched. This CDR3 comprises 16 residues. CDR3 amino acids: CSVEDQGLAGGYEQYF. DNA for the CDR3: TGCAGCGTTGAAGATCAAGGACTAGCGGGAGGCTACGAGCAGTACTTC.

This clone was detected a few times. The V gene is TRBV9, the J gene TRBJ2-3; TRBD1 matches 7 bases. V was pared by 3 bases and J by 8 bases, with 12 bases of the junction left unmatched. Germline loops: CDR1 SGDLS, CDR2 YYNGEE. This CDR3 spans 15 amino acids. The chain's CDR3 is CASSAGTASKGTQYF. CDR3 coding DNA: TGTGCCAGCAGCGCCGGGACAGCCAGCAAGGGTACGCAGTATTTT. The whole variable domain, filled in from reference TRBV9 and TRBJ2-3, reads DSGVTQTPKHLITATGQRVTLRCSPRSGDLSVYWYQQSLDQGLQFLIQYYNGEERAKGNILERFSAQQFPDLHSELNLSSLELGDSALYFCASSAGTASKGTQYFGPGTRLTVL.

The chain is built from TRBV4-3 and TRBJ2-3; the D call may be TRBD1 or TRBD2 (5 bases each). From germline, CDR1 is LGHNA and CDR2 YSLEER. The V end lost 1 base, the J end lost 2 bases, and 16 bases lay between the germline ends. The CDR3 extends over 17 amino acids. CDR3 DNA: TGCGCCAGCAGCCAAGGGGGGTCCCCGGAGGCCACAGATACGCAGTATTTT. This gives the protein CASSQGGSPEATDTQYF.

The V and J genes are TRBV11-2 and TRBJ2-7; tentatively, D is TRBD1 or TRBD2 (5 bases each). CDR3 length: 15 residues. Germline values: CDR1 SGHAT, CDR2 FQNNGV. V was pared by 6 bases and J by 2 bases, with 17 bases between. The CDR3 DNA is TGTGCCAGCAGTCGTTACCGGGACGGGACCTACGAGCAGTACTTC. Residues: CASSRYRDGTYEQYF.

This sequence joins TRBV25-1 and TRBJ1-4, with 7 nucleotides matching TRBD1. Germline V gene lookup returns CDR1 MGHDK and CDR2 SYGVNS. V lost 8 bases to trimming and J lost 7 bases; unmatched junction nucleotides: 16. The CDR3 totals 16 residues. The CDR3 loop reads CASGIKQGRGFEKLFF. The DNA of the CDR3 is TGTGCCAGCGGGATTAAACAGGGGAGAGGTTTTGAAAAACTGTTTTTT.

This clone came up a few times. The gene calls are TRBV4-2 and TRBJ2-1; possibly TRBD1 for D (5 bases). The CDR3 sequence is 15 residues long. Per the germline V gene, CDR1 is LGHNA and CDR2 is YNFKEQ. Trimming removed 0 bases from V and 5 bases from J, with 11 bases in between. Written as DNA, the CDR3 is TGTGCCAGCAGCCAAGATTTAGCCAGGGACAATGAGCAGTTCTTC. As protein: CASSQDLARDNEQFF.

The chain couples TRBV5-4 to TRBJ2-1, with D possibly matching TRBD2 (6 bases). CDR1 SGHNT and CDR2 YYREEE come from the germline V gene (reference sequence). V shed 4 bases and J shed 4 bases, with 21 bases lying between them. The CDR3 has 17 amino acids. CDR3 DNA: TGTGCCAGCAGCCCTTCGAGAAGGGGCGGGGATTACAATGAGCAGTTCTTC. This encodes CASSPSRRGGDYNEQFF.

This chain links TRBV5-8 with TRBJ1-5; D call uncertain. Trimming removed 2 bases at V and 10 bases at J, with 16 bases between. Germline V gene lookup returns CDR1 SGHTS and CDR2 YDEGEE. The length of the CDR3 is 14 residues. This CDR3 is CASSFSQSVGPQHF. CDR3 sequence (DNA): TGTGCCAGCAGCTTTTCCCAGTCGGTCGGACCCCAGCATTTT.

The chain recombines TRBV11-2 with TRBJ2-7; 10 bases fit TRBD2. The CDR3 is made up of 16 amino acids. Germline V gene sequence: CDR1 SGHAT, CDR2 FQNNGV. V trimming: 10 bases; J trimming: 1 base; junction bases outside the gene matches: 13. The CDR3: CATSDPGTSASYEQYF. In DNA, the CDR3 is TGTGCCACCTCCGACCCCGGGACTAGCGCATCCTACGAGCAGTACTTC.

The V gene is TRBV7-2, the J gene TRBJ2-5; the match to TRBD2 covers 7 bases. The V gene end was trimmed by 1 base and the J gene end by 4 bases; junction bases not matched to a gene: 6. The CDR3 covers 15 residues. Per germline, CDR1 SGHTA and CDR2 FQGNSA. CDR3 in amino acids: CASSLGGASGETQYF. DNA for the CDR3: TGTGCCAGCAGCTTAGGAGGGGCTAGCGGAGAGACCCAGTACTTC.

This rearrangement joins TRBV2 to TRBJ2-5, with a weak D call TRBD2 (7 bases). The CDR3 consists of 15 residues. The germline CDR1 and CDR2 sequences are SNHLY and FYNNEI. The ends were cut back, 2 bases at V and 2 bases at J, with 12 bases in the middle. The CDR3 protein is CASSELGGAQETQYF. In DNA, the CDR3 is TGTGCCAGCAGTGAACTGGGGGGGGCGCAAGAGACCCAGTACTTC.

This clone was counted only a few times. In nucleotides, the CDR3 is TGTGCCAGCAGCGCCGGGACAGGGAGGGAGCAGTACTTC. The encoded protein is CASSAGTGREQYF. This chain uses TRBV7-2 with TRBJ2-7, with 9 nucleotides matching TRBD1. Germline trimming cut 5 bases from V and 7 bases from J; bases unmatched to any gene: 6. There are 13 residues in the CDR3. Germline CDR1 is SGHTA and CDR2 is FQGNSA.

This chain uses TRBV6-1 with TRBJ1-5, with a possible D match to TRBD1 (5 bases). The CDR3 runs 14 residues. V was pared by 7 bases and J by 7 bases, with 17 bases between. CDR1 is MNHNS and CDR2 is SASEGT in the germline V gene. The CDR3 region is CASKGHGAGQPQHF. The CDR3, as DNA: TGTGCCAGCAAAGGCCATGGAGCAGGGCAGCCCCAGCATTTT.

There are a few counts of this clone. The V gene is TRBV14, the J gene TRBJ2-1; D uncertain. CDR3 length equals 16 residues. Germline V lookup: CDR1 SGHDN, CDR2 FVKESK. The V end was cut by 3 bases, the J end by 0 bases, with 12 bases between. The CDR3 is CASSHGFLSSYNEQFF. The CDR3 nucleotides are TGTGCCAGCAGCCATGGATTCTTAAGCTCCTACAATGAGCAGTTCTTC.

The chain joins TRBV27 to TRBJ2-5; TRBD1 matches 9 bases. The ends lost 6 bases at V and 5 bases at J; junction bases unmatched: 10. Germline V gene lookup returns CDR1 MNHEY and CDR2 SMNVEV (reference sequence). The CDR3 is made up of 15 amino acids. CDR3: CASSRKLQGAETQYF. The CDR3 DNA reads TGTGCCAGCAGCCGGAAGTTACAGGGGGCTGAGACCCAGTACTTC.

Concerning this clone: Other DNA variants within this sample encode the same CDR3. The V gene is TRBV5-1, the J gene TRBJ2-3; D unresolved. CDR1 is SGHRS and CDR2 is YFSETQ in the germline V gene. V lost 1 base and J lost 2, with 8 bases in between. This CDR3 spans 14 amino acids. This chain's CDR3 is CASSLRGDTDTQYF. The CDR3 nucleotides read TGCGCCAGCAGCTTGCGTGGGGACACAGATACGCAGTATTTT.

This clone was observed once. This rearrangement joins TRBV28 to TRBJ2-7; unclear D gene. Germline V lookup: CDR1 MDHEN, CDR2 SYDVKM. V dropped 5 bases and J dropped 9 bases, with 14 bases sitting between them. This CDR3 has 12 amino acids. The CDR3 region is CASSPLARWQYF. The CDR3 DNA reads TGTGCCAGCAGTCCCTTGGCTCGGTGGCAGTACTTC.

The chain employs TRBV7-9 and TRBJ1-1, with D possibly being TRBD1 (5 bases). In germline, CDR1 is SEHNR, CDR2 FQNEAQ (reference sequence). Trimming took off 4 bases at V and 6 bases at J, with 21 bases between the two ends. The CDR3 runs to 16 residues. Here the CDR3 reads CASSSSLGSGAPEAFF. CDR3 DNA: TGTGCCAGCAGCTCCTCACTTGGGTCCGGGGCTCCTGAAGCTTTCTTT.